The rows below give T cell receptor beta chains drawn from one sample of a study of shared clonotypes between healthy human individuals. Sequenced by immunoSEQ multiplex PCR; TCRdb stores in-frame clones only, minus some. The table has around 690,000 clones, about nine tenths seen once. The specimen was memory CD8+ T cells from PBMCs. The source is a man younger than 35 in good health. Some clones in this sample may be carry-over from other donors' samples. The CDR3 runs from the conserved cysteine through the conserved F or W. The D gene is left open where the match is weak. Clone size appears in some rows only: once, few, many, or a class for an expanded clone.

abundance: few
j_gene: TRBJ1-1
v_gene: TRBV4-1
d_gene: -
CDR3nt: TGCGCCAGCAGCCTTAAATGGGCCACTGAAGCTTTCTTT
CDR3aa: CASSLKWATEAFF

abundance: -
j_gene: TRBJ2-4
v_gene: TRBV9
d_gene: -
CDR3nt: TGTGCCAGCAGCGTAGACCCGCGGGCCAAAAACATTCAGTACTTC
CDR3aa: CASSVDPRAKNIQYF

abundance: once
j_gene: TRBJ1-1
v_gene: TRBV5-1
d_gene: -
CDR3nt: TGCGCCAGCAGCCGGACGGAGAACACTGAAGCTTTCTTT
CDR3aa: CASSRTENTEAFF

abundance: -
j_gene: TRBJ2-7
v_gene: TRBV5-6
d_gene: TRBD2
CDR3nt: TGTGCCAGCAGCTTGGCCGAAGGGGTAGCGGGAGATCTAAGCGGCGAGCAGTACTTC
CDR3aa: CASSLAEGVAGDLSGEQYF

abundance: -
j_gene: TRBJ1-2
v_gene: TRBV7-3
d_gene: -
CDR3nt: TGTGCCAGCAGCTTAAGTCTGTCCAGGGCAGGCTATGGCTACACCTTC
CDR3aa: CASSLSLSRAGYGYTF

abundance: -
j_gene: TRBJ2-7
v_gene: TRBV20-1
d_gene: -
CDR3nt: TGCAGTGCCCCCTGGGGAAACGAGCAGTACTTC
CDR3aa: CSAPWGNEQYF

abundance: -
j_gene: TRBJ1-4
v_gene: TRBV4-3
d_gene: TRBD1
CDR3nt: TGCGCCAGCAGCCAGGGGACAGGGGTCGATGAAAAACTGTTTTTT
CDR3aa: CASSQGTGVDEKLFF

abundance: -
j_gene: TRBJ1-1
v_gene: TRBV19
d_gene: -
CDR3nt: TGTGCCAGTAGTATAGGGGGTCCGGGGGCCCTGAGGGCTTTCTTT
CDR3aa: CASSIGGPGALRAFF

abundance: -
j_gene: TRBJ2-7
v_gene: TRBV4-3
d_gene: -
CDR3nt: TGCGCCAGCAGCGCAGGGGTGGGGTCTTCCTACGAGCAGTACTTC
CDR3aa: CASSAGVGSSYEQYF

abundance: -
j_gene: TRBJ2-7
v_gene: TRBV7-2
d_gene: -
CDR3nt: TGTGCCAGCAGCTTAGCTGTGGCGTCCGACGAGCAGTACTTC
CDR3aa: CASSLAVASDEQYF

abundance: once
j_gene: TRBJ2-7
v_gene: TRBV7-2
d_gene: TRBD1
CDR3nt: TGTGCCAGCAGCTTAAGACCGGGACAGGGAAAGTACGAGCAGTACTTC
CDR3aa: CASSLRPGQGKYEQYF

abundance: -
j_gene: TRBJ2-1
v_gene: TRBV13
d_gene: TRBD2
CDR3nt: TGTGCCAGCAGCCCTCGGGGGGGAGGGAGCTACAATGAGCAGTTCTTC
CDR3aa: CASSPRGGGSYNEQFF

abundance: -
j_gene: TRBJ2-7
v_gene: TRBV29-1
d_gene: TRBD1
CDR3nt: TGCAGCGTCTGGGACAGGGGATACGAGCAGTACTTC
CDR3aa: CSVWDRGYEQYF

abundance: -
j_gene: TRBJ2-1
v_gene: TRBV7-3
d_gene: -
CDR3nt: TGTGCCAGCAGCTTAAGGGGCGGGGCGAATAATGAGCAGTTCTTC
CDR3aa: CASSLRGGANNEQFF

abundance: once
j_gene: TRBJ2-5
v_gene: TRBV6-1
d_gene: -
CDR3nt: TGTGCCAGCAGTGAAGATAGAGAGGGGATAGGAGAGACCCAGTACTTC
CDR3aa: CASSEDREGIGETQYF

abundance: once
j_gene: TRBJ1-5
v_gene: TRBV19
d_gene: -
CDR3nt: TGTGCCAGTAGTATATTGCCGACAGAATATAGCAATCAGCCCCAGCATTTT
CDR3aa: CASSILPTEYSNQPQHF

abundance: few
j_gene: TRBJ1-5
v_gene: TRBV28
d_gene: -
CDR3nt: TGTGCCAGCAGTTTAGGGGTGAGCTGGGGACAGCCCCAGCATTTT
CDR3aa: CASSLGVSWGQPQHF

abundance: -
j_gene: TRBJ1-1
v_gene: TRBV12-5
d_gene: -
CDR3nt: TGTGCTAGTGGTCCGGCCTCAGGGAAGAACACTGAAGCTTTCTTT
CDR3aa: CASGPASGKNTEAFF

abundance: once
j_gene: TRBJ1-4
v_gene: TRBV19
d_gene: -
CDR3nt: TGTGCCAGTAGTATACCGGGGTGGAATGAAAAACTGTTTTTT
CDR3aa: CASSIPGWNEKLFF

abundance: -
j_gene: TRBJ2-7
v_gene: TRBV27
d_gene: TRBD2
CDR3nt: TGTGCCAGCAGTTTAGGGGTGGGGACTACTTCCTACGAGCAGTACTTC
CDR3aa: CASSLGVGTTSYEQYF

abundance: -
j_gene: TRBJ2-3
v_gene: TRBV28
d_gene: -
CDR3nt: TGTGCCAGCAGTTTGACGAGTAGGGCCCGCACAGATACGCAGTATTTT
CDR3aa: CASSLTSRARTDTQYF

abundance: -
j_gene: TRBJ2-2
v_gene: TRBV27
d_gene: -
CDR3nt: TGTGCCAGCAGTTTACCAGGGAACACCGGGGAGCTGTTTTTT
CDR3aa: CASSLPGNTGELFF

abundance: -
j_gene: TRBJ1-2
v_gene: TRBV30
d_gene: -
CDR3nt: TGTGCCTGGAGTGACTATGGCTACACCTTC
CDR3aa: CAWSDYGYTF

abundance: -
j_gene: TRBJ1-2
v_gene: TRBV27
d_gene: -
CDR3nt: TGTGCCAGCAGTCCCGGCTATGGCTACACCTTC
CDR3aa: CASSPGYGYTF

abundance: -
j_gene: TRBJ2-3
v_gene: TRBV7-9
d_gene: -
CDR3nt: TGTGCCAGCAGCTGGGGACCTCCGGGGGCTACTAGCACAGATACGCAGTATTTT
CDR3aa: CASSWGPPGATSTDTQYF

abundance: -
j_gene: TRBJ1-2
v_gene: TRBV10-2
d_gene: -
CDR3nt: TGCGCCAGCAGTGAAAGTCGGATCTATGGCTACACCTTC
CDR3aa: CASSESRIYGYTF

abundance: -
j_gene: TRBJ1-1
v_gene: TRBV6-1
d_gene: TRBD1
CDR3nt: TGTGCCAGCAGTGAACTCAGGGGGGGGAACACTGAAGCTTTCTTT
CDR3aa: CASSELRGGNTEAFF

abundance: -
j_gene: TRBJ2-7
v_gene: TRBV27
d_gene: -
CDR3nt: TGTGCCAGCAGTTTATCGGCAGGGTGGGGATACGAGCAGTACTTC
CDR3aa: CASSLSAGWGYEQYF

abundance: -
j_gene: TRBJ2-3
v_gene: TRBV2
d_gene: TRBD1
CDR3nt: TGTGCCAGCAGGGCAGGGCTCAGGGGGCTGGGCACAGATACGCAGTATTTT
CDR3aa: CASRAGLRGLGTDTQYF

abundance: -
j_gene: TRBJ2-4
v_gene: TRBV10-2
d_gene: -
CDR3nt: TGCGCCAGTGCGGGCCCTGGGACCAAAAACATTCAGTACTTC
CDR3aa: CASAGPGTKNIQYF

abundance: -
j_gene: TRBJ2-3
v_gene: TRBV19
d_gene: -
CDR3nt: TGTGCCAGTAGTATAGTTTCAGGGTTACTTGGATCGCAGTATTTT
CDR3aa: CASSIVSGLLGSQYF

abundance: -
j_gene: TRBJ1-3
v_gene: TRBV7-9
d_gene: TRBD1
CDR3nt: TGTGCCAGCAGCCCTACAGGGGCTGGAAACACCATATATTTT
CDR3aa: CASSPTGAGNTIYF

abundance: -
j_gene: TRBJ2-1
v_gene: TRBV19
d_gene: TRBD1
CDR3nt: TGTGCCAGTAGTACCACCGGGACAGTAGGGAATGAGCAGTTCTTC
CDR3aa: CASSTTGTVGNEQFF

abundance: -
j_gene: TRBJ2-2
v_gene: TRBV19
d_gene: TRBD1
CDR3nt: TGTGCCAGTAGTACGACCCGACAGGGCTCCGGGGAGCTGTTTTTT
CDR3aa: CASSTTRQGSGELFF

abundance: -
j_gene: TRBJ1-1
v_gene: TRBV27
d_gene: -
CDR3nt: TGTGCCAGCAGTTTAGGACTGTACACTGAAGCTTTCTTT
CDR3aa: CASSLGLYTEAFF

abundance: -
j_gene: TRBJ2-7
v_gene: TRBV5-4
d_gene: TRBD1
CDR3nt: TGTGCCAGCAGCTGGGACAGAACCTACGAGCAGTACTTC
CDR3aa: CASSWDRTYEQYF

abundance: -
j_gene: TRBJ2-2
v_gene: TRBV4-3
d_gene: -
CDR3nt: TGCGCCAGCAGGGGTCCCCTGAGGAACGGGGAGCTGTTTTTT
CDR3aa: CASRGPLRNGELFF

abundance: -
j_gene: TRBJ2-1
v_gene: TRBV18
d_gene: -
CDR3nt: TGTGCCAGCTCACCCTTAGAGGGCCGCTACAATGAGCAGTTCTTC
CDR3aa: CASSPLEGRYNEQFF

abundance: -
j_gene: TRBJ2-7
v_gene: TRBV7-9
d_gene: -
CDR3nt: TGTGCCAGCAGCTATCCCACAGGAATTTTAAACGAGCAGTACTTC
CDR3aa: CASSYPTGILNEQYF

abundance: -
j_gene: TRBJ2-7
v_gene: TRBV6-5
d_gene: -
CDR3nt: TGTGCCAGCAGTTGGGGCCGGGACAACTACTACGAGCAGTACTTC
CDR3aa: CASSWGRDNYYEQYF

abundance: few
j_gene: TRBJ1-4
v_gene: TRBV30
d_gene: -
CDR3nt: TGTGCCTGGACCGCAAGTCCCGCCGGGGAAAAACTGTTTTTT
CDR3aa: CAWTASPAGEKLFF

abundance: -
j_gene: TRBJ2-7
v_gene: TRBV2
d_gene: TRBD2
CDR3nt: TGTGCCAGCAGCGCTAGCGGGGGATCCTACGAGCAGTACTTC
CDR3aa: CASSASGGSYEQYF

abundance: -
j_gene: TRBJ2-1
v_gene: TRBV7-9
d_gene: TRBD1
CDR3nt: TGTGCCAGCAGCGCGGGGACAGGTTCCGATGAGCAGTTCTTC
CDR3aa: CASSAGTGSDEQFF

abundance: -
j_gene: TRBJ2-7
v_gene: TRBV14
d_gene: -
CDR3nt: TGTGCCAGCAGCCAAGGAACAGTCCCCTACGAGCAGTACTTC
CDR3aa: CASSQGTVPYEQYF

abundance: -
j_gene: TRBJ2-4
v_gene: TRBV6-5
d_gene: -
CDR3nt: TGTGCCAGCAGTTCCGGGGGTTCCAAAAACATTCAGTACTTC
CDR3aa: CASSSGGSKNIQYF